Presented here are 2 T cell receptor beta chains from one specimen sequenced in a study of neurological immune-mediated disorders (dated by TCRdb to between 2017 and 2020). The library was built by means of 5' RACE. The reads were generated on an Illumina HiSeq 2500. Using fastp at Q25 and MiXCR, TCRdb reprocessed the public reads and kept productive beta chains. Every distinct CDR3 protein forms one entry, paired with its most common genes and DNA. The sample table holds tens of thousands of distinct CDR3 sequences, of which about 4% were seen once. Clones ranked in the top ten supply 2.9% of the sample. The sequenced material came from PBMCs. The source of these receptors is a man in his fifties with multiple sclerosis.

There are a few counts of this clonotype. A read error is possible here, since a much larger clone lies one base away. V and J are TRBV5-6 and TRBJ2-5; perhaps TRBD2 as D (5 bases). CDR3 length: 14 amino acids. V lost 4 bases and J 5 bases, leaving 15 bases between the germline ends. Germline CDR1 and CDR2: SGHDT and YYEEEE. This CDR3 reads CASSLPGKWETQYF. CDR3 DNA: TGTGCCAGCAGCCTTCCGGGAAAGTGGGAGACCCAGTACTTC. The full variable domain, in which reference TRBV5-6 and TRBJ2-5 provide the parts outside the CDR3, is DAGVTQSPTHLIKTRGQQVTLRCSPKSGHDTVSWYQQALGQGPQFIFQYYEEEERQRGNFPDRFSGHQFPNYSSELNVNALLLGDSALYLCASSLPGKWETQYFGPGTRLLVL.

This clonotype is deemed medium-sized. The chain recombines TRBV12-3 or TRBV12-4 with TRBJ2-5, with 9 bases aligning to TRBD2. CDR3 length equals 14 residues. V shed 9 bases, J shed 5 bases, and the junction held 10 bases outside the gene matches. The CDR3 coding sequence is TGTGCCAGTAGTGGGGGACTAGCCTGGGAGACCCAGTACTTC. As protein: CASSGGLAWETQYF.